This entry features one T cell receptor beta chain sequence. The data originate from a study of blood T cell repertoires in COVID-19. In the study overall: Researchers got acute and convalescent COVID-19 samples from the United States, Italy and Spain. PBMCs, B-cell-depleted T cells, or T cells provided the cDNA or gDNA that made up the material.

Cohort placement rested on clinical history that participants reported themselves. The repertoire was sequenced with immunoSEQ multiplex PCR; TCRdb's copy has only in-frame clones and lacks some. Among around 300,000 clones listed, around 85% were seen once. CDR1 MDHEN and CDR2 SYDVKM come from the germline V gene. V trimming: 4 bases; J trimming: 3 bases; junction bases outside the gene matches: 9. CDR3 size: 16 residues. This receptor was taken from a woman in her forties or fifties who had recovered from COVID-19. The rearrangement joins TRBV28 to TRBJ2-7, with TRBD2 matching over 10 bases. Sequencing was carried out using PBMCs or T cells enriched from blood (not recorded which). The CDR3 DNA follows: TGTGCCAGCAGTTCATCCCGGACTAGCGGAATCTACGAGCAGTACTTC. Its translation is CASSSSRTSGIYEQYF.